One sample yielded the 20 T cell receptor beta chains listed below, sequenced in a study of T cells in Graves' hyperthyroidism and ophthalmopathy. From RNA transcripts, TCR beta CDR3 regions were amplified. A first-round RT-PCR of the TCR CDR3 used the HTBI primer set. A single record per CDR3 protein comes from TCRdb applying MiXCR to the multiplex PCR reads. Here the sample spans roughly 350,000 distinct CDR3 sequences, roughly 14% being singletons. The sequencing sample was made of blood. These receptors were collected from a woman aged 25-40 years with Graves' hyperthyroidism.

This clonotype was picked up many times. The gene calls are TRBV28 and TRBJ1-2; unclear D gene. Germline V gene data show CDR1 as MDHEN and CDR2 as SYDVKM. This CDR3 region has 11 residues. The V and J ends lost 6 bases and 4 bases respectively, with 6 bases between them. CDR3 bases: TGTGCCAGCAGCGACATCTATGGCTACACCTTC. Translating gives CASSDIYGYTF.

This clonotype was seen only a few times. The chain is built from TRBV9 and TRBJ2-5; weak D call: TRBD1 (7 bases). The CDR3 is 17 amino acids. V dropped 0 bases and J dropped 4 bases, with 19 bases sitting between them. Germline V lookup: CDR1 SGDLS, CDR2 YYNGEE. The CDR3 is CASSVGLGGTAGETQYF. In DNA form, the CDR3 reads TGTGCCAGCAGCGTAGGTTTGGGTGGGACAGCGGGAGAGACCCAGTACTTC.

This clonotype has ten or more counts. The genes are TRBV6-1 and TRBJ2-1, with D perhaps matching TRBD2 (6 bases). V was pared by 7 bases and J by 6 bases, with 13 bases between. CDR1 MNHNS and CDR2 SASEGT come from the germline V gene. The CDR3 runs 13 residues. CDR3 protein: CASNPEGLNEQFF. In DNA form, the CDR3 reads TGTGCCAGCAACCCGGAGGGACTCAATGAGCAGTTCTTC.

This clonotype was counted at least ten times. V gene TRBV2 combines with J gene TRBJ1-5; tentatively, D is TRBD1 (5 bases). Germline values: CDR1 SNHLY, CDR2 FYNNEI. This CDR3 contains 15 residues. The V and J ends lost 4 bases and 0 bases respectively, with 10 bases between them. The CDR3 DNA follows: TGTGCCAGCAGTGGCCGGGGGAATAGCAATCAGCCCCAGCATTTT. It codes for CASSGRGNSNQPQHF.

This clonotype has ten or more counts. V and J are TRBV5-1 and TRBJ2-7; no reliable D call. V was clipped by 0 bases and J by 3 bases, with 7 bases between them. The germline gives CDR1 SGHRS, CDR2 YFSETQ. The CDR3 extends over 13 amino acids. CDR3 sequence (DNA): TGCGCCAGCAGCTTGGCAGCCAACTACGAGCAGTACTTC. Protein: CASSLAANYEQYF.

This clonotype has a count of ten or more. V gene TRBV3-1 combines with J gene TRBJ2-3; 11 bases agree with TRBD2. Looked up from germline, CDR1 is LGHDT and CDR2 is YNNKEL (reference sequence). CDR3 size: 18 residues. V lost 4 bases, J lost 1 base, and 10 bases stayed unmatched. The CDR3: CASSPLPTTSGGTDTQYF. CDR3 coding DNA: TGTGCCAGCAGCCCCCTCCCCACGACTAGCGGGGGCACAGATACGCAGTATTTT.

This clonotype was counted ten times or more. This chain joins TRBV20-1 and TRBJ2-7; no reliable D call. V gave up 2 bases and J gave up 0 bases, with 23 bases separating them. Looked up from germline, CDR1 is DFQATT and CDR2 is SNEGSKA (reference sequence). The CDR3 has 18 amino acids. The CDR3 sequence: CSARIPSAASYSSYEQYF. The CDR3 nucleotides read TGCAGTGCTAGAATCCCGAGTGCTGCCTCGTACAGCTCCTACGAGCAGTACTTC.

This clonotype was counted ten times or more. The rearrangement links TRBV18 to TRBJ2-1, with no clear D. V lost 3 bases, J lost 4 bases, and 10 bases lay in between. Germline V gene sequence: CDR1 KGHSH, CDR2 LQKENI. This CDR3 has 14 amino acids. The CDR3 loop is CASSPLQGYNEQFF. CDR3 DNA: TGTGCCAGCTCACCGCTCCAAGGGTACAATGAGCAGTTCTTC.

This clonotype appeared a few times. This chain uses TRBV25-1 with TRBJ1-1; D possibly corresponds to TRBD1 (5 bases). The V end was cut by 2 bases, the J end by 4 bases, with 8 bases between. The CDR3 is 13 amino acids. CDR1 is MGHDK, CDR2 SYGVNS, per germline. CDR3 in amino acids: CASSEGTITEAFF. In DNA, the CDR3 is TGTGCCAGCAGTGAAGGGACCATCACTGAAGCTTTCTTT.

This clonotype was recorded at least ten times. V usage is TRBV14 and J usage is TRBJ1-5; D ambiguous. The germline gives CDR1 SGHDN, CDR2 FVKESK. Trimming stripped 2 bases from V and 4 bases from J, with 9 bases between. The CDR3 has 14 residues. The CDR3 DNA follows: TGTGCCAGCAGCCAACTAGGGCAAAATCAGCCCCAGCATTTT. Translating gives CASSQLGQNQPQHF. Looking up the rest from reference TRBV14 and TRBJ1-5 gives the full variable domain: EAGVTQFPSHSVIEKGQTVTLRCDPISGHDNLYWYRRVMGKEIKFLLHFVKESKQDESGMPNNRFLAERTGGTYSTLKVQPAELEDSGVYFCASSQLGQNQPQHFGDGTRLSIL.

This clonotype has only a few counts. The chain employs TRBV6-1 and TRBJ2-7; 16 bases are shared with TRBD2. V gave up 4 bases and J gave up 3 bases; unmatched junction bases: 6. Germline V gene lookup returns CDR1 MNHNS and CDR2 SASEGT. This CDR3 region has 17 residues. The CDR3 DNA follows: TGTGCCAGCAGTGGACCTGGGACTAGCGGGAGGGGCTACGAGCAGTACTTC. Protein sequence: CASSGPGTSGRGYEQYF.

This clonotype was counted many times. The rearrangement uses TRBV2 and TRBJ2-3; 7 bases match TRBD1. The CDR3 runs 13 residues. V lost 7 bases to trimming and J lost 4 bases; unmatched junction nucleotides: 5. The germline V gene has CDR1 SNHLY and CDR2 FYNNEI. CDR3 DNA: TGTGCCAGCAAGGACAGGTGGGCAGATACGCAGTATTTT. Translated, it gives CASKDRWADTQYF. Full variable domain (missing parts from reference TRBV2 and TRBJ2-3): EPEVTQTPSHQVTQMGQEVILRCVPISNHLYFYWYRQILGQKVEFLVSFYNNEISEKSEIFDDQFSVERPDGSNFTLKIRSTKLEDSAMYFCASKDRWADTQYFGPGTRLTVL.

This clonotype was picked up many times. The chain couples TRBV10-3 to TRBJ2-3; 12 positions agree with TRBD2. Germline-derived CDR1 and CDR2 are ENHRY and SYGVKD. The CDR3 extends over 14 amino acids. With V trimmed by 7 bases and J by 4 bases, 3 bases remained unmatched. The DNA of the CDR3 is TGTGCCATCAAGAGACTAGCGGGAGCAGATACGCAGTATTTT. Amino acid sequence: CAIKRLAGADTQYF.

This clonotype occurred many times. This chain joins TRBV28 and TRBJ2-2, with D possibly TRBD1 on 6 matching bases. Trimming took 5 bases from V and 5 from J, leaving 15 bases between them. The CDR3 consists of 15 residues. Germline V gene sequence: CDR1 MDHEN, CDR2 SYDVKM. The CDR3 DNA is TGTGCCAGCAGTCCCAGGACAGCGTGGACCGGGGAGCTGTTTTTT. Its translation: CASSPRTAWTGELFF.

The rearrangement links TRBV27 to TRBJ2-1; either TRBD1 or TRBD2 may fit D (5 bases each). The CDR3 is 13 amino acids. V dropped 3 bases and J dropped 6 bases, with 9 bases sitting between them. From germline, CDR1 is MNHEY and CDR2 SMNVEV (reference sequence). CDR3 sequence reads: CASSFTGGNEQFF. CDR3 DNA: TGTGCCAGCAGTTTCACAGGAGGCAATGAGCAGTTCTTC.

A few counts support this clonotype. The rearrangement links TRBV20-1 to TRBJ2-1; 9 nucleotides agree with TRBD2. Germline lookup yields CDR1 DFQATT and CDR2 SNEGSKA (reference sequence). CDR3 length equals 16 residues. V lost 3 bases, J lost 9 bases, and 15 bases stayed unmatched. CDR3 DNA sequence: TGCAGTGCTAGTTGGTGGGGCGGGAGGGCCTTGGGTGAGCAGTTCTTC. Translated, it gives CSASWWGGRALGEQFF.

Regarding this clonotype: Given the absence of the conserved phenylalanine or tryptophan at the CDR3 end, a read error is likely. The chain combines TRBV28 with TRBJ2-2; 8 bases are a match to TRBD2. Germline lookup yields CDR1 MDHEN and CDR2 SYDVKM. Trimming removed 1 base from V and 2 bases from J; junction bases left unmatched: 9. The CDR3 is 18 residues long. CDR3 nucleotides: TGTGCCAGCAGTTTATCACTGGAAGCGGGAGATAACACCGGGGAGCTGTTTTCT. Translated, it gives CASSLSLEAGDNTGELFS.

The chain links TRBV20-1 to TRBJ2-7; the D gene could be TRBD1 or TRBD2 (6 bases each). The germline gives CDR1 DFQATT, CDR2 SNEGSKA (reference sequence). V lost 8 bases, J lost 6 bases, and 14 bases lay in between. The CDR3 is 11 amino acids. The CDR3, as DNA: TGCAGTCCCCTGGGGGGCGGCGAGCAGTACTTC. Translation: CSPLGGGEQYF.

The sample holds a few counts of this clonotype. The chain has TRBV25-1 and TRBJ2-2; D might be TRBD2 (5 bases). Germline V gene sequence: CDR1 MGHDK, CDR2 SYGVNS. With 8 bases removed from V and 1 base from J, the gap between germline ends came to 11 bases. The CDR3 sequence is 14 residues long. CDR3 amino acids: CASQTTLNTGELFF. In DNA, the CDR3 is TGTGCCAGCCAGACTACTTTGAACACCGGGGAGCTGTTTTTT.

This clonotype was picked up one time. V usage is TRBV19 and J usage is TRBJ1-5, with D unclear. Germline V CDR1 and CDR2: LNHDA, SQIVND (reference sequence). This CDR3 contains 14 residues. Trimming shortened V by 2 bases and J by 3 bases, and 8 bases separated the two germline ends. The CDR3, as DNA: TGTGCCAGTAGTATATCGTCAGACAATCAGCCCCAGCATTTT. Its protein product is CASSISSDNQPQHF.